The entry below gives a single T cell receptor beta chain sequence along with its context. It has no known antigen specificity. Per-base quality was not reported, and no clone a single base away is much larger than it. The data stem from a study of long-term antiretroviral therapy in people with HIV (dated by TCRdb to the early 2020s). About the study as a whole: The earliest samples were collected roughly a decade before the 2015 WHO recommendation for immediate ART, at a time when ART was usually postponed until CD4 counts fell. Of the roughly 30 participants with HIV, about a dozen were female. From 30 adults with confirmed HIV infection, the cohort provided approximately 190 cryopreserved PBMC samples, gathered serially across a mean of around six years (range 1-12). Whether ART initiation and durable HIV suppression were associated with changes in peripheral blood TRB repertoire composition and diversity was tested in a retrospective serial study. No cross-contamination during QIAcube processing was seen in test extractions of a monoclonal T-cell line run alongside 30 to 35 polyclonal samples.

The immunoSEQ hsTCRB v3.0 assay was used at survey level resolution to sequence the TRB variable region. A depth of roughly 40,000-55,000 T-cell genomes per sample was targeted for TRB sequencing. An Illumina MiSeq with a v3 150-cycle kit was used to sequence the pooled TRB libraries. The authors' pipeline ran thus. Repertoire analysis was performed in R inside a reproducible Nextflow workflow that covered QC, data transformation and analysis. LymphoSeq2, an R package for exploring AIRR-Seq data, was used to implement the custom analyses. A few samples that yielded fewer than 5000 total TRB sequences were excluded, so that approximately 170 HIV repertoires were analyzed. Among the 170 to 200 retained HIV repertoires, approximately 61 were collected before ART initiation and 120 to 130 after ART initiation. Each repertoire was downsampled to 5000 TRB nucleotide sequences, and summary statistics were averaged across 100 downsampling iterations. TRB sequences were retained for analysis only if CDR3 regions of at least seven amino acids were present. A Shannon entropy-derived clonality score and the Gini coefficient were used to measure diversity. Repertoire networks linked the top 5000 CDR3 amino acid sequences whenever two sequences differed by an edit distance of one. For TRB CDR3 amino acid sequences, antigen specificity groups and MHC restriction were predicted with GLIPH2. CDR3 amino acid sequences were matched against VDJdb and McPAS-TCR to flag known CMV, EBV, HIV or tissue antigen associations. Pre-ART, post-ART and control groups were compared with Wilcoxon signed-rank tests and Holm-Bonferroni correction. The table was pulled from immuneACCESS by TCRdb, which kept in-frame rearrangements only. Such tables lose some clones; where checked, under half of the loss comes from unresolved V genes, and the rest has no known cause. The DNA was the basis for D and trimming; V, J and clone size are from that table. The sample table lists under 45,000 clones, less than 90% of them with a count of one. In total, the top ten clones hold around 6.5% of the sample.

To be included, a participant needed at least one PBMC sample from before ART initiation plus at least two post-ART samples. Every participant with HIV received treatment in the United States of America. Before DNA extraction, cryopreserved samples of about 0.95-10 million PBMC were thawed and washed. At the time of the earliest PBMC sample for each participant with HIV, ages ranged from roughly 23 to 55 years. PBMC samples were contributed by each participant from 1-4 timepoints before ART initiation and 2-8 timepoints after ART initiation, with a median of 7 samples. Serial HIV viral load, CD4+ T-cell count, ART history and demographic data were obtained for every participant. Genomic DNA was extracted from unsorted PBMC with a Qiagen kit on a QIAcube, with processing performed in batches of 12 samples. CDR1 SQVTM and CDR2 ANQGSEA were looked up in the germline V gene. V loses 5 bases, J loses 5 bases, and the germline ends lie 19 bases apart. From the cysteine up to the phenylalanine, the CDR3 has a length of 14 residues. The retained sequence is limited to the CDR3, 42 bases, with the frame set at the first base.

Paper-wide results and their limitations: HIV repertoires had narrower CDR3 length ranges than controls, and the network structure suggested an antigen-experienced repertoire that shifted only slightly toward naive after ART. Expanded TRB clones identified before ART initiation dominated the repertoire across all time points, though the dominance fluctuated and decreased in many PLHIV after ART. Starting ART was linked to a significant rise in TRB diversity, yet even after long-term ART the diversity remained significantly lower than in transplant donor controls. Samples dated from the mid-2000s to the late 2010s, and the ART regimens used may be less effective than current ones. No data were available on ART adherence, viral resistance or therapy changes, limiting inferences about post-ART repertoire changes. Because pre-ART samples had limited cell numbers, profiling was done on unsorted PBMC rather than on sorted CD4+ and CD8+ T cells. Since PBMC availability was limited, sequencing covered only the TCR beta chain, with no alpha chain pairing.

The source is a man between 18 and 35 years old with HIV. The sequence joins TRBV29-1 to TRBJ2-7; the best D guess is TRBD2, with 6 bases matching. Sequencing used unsorted PBMCs, obtained 1 year after starting antiretroviral therapy. In nucleotides, the sequence is TGCAGCGTTTCCGCCCTCCTGGAGGGCAACGAGCAGTACTTC. It translates to CSVSALLEGNEQYF.